The 23 T cell receptor beta chains listed next were all sequenced from one sample in a study of cytomegalovirus exposure and HLA in healthy donors. Amplification used 60 Vbeta primers and 13 Jbeta primers. The assay was immunoSEQ multiplex PCR, and TCRdb's table has in-frame clones only and misses some. Among 63,000 or so clones listed, roughly two thirds were seen once. The sequencing input was PBMCs. The receptors come from a man aged 50 to 60 in good health and CMV-seronegative.

The J gene is TRBJ2-2, the V gene TRBV7-9; D gene uncertain. The CDR3 is 13 amino acids. Germline V lookup: CDR1 SEHNR, CDR2 FQNEAQ (reference sequence). V gave up 5 bases and J gave up 4 bases, with 8 bases separating them. The CDR3 reads CASSTQITGELFF. CDR3 nucleotide sequence: TGTGCCAGCAGCACACAGATCACCGGGGAGCTGTTTTTT. Based on the CDR3 plus reference TRBV7-9 and TRBJ2-2, the full variable domain is DTGVSQNPRHKITKRGQNVTFRCDPISEHNRLYWYRQTLGQGPEFLTYFQNEAQLEKSRLLSDRFSAERPKGSFSTLEIQRTEQGDSAMYLCASSTQITGELFFGEGSRLTVL.

The chain joins TRBV10-1 to TRBJ2-1, with 12 bases matching TRBD2. Germline V gene sequence: CDR1 WNHNN, CDR2 SYGVQD (reference sequence). With 4 bases clipped from V and 6 bases from J, the junction kept 4 bases outside the gene matches. The CDR3 length is 15 residues. The CDR3 DNA reads TGCGCCAGCAGTGGTCTAGCGGGGGGGGTCAATGAGCAGTTCTTC. Amino acids: CASSGLAGGVNEQFF.

This chain joins TRBV7-9 and TRBJ2-3; D is ambiguous. Trimming took off 2 bases at V and 3 bases at J, with 15 bases between the two ends. Germline V gene data show CDR1 as SEHNR and CDR2 as FQNEAQ (reference sequence). The CDR3 sequence is 16 residues long. This chain's CDR3 is CASSLQAGSTTDTQYF. The CDR3 nucleotides are TGTGCCAGCAGCTTACAAGCCGGGTCAACGACAGATACGCAGTATTTT.

The chain's CDR3 is CASSPRTGGDTGELFF. The CDR3 nucleotides are TGTGCCAGCAGCCCCCGGACAGGGGGGGACACCGGGGAGCTGTTTTTT. The chain couples TRBV7-9 to TRBJ2-2; 10 bases match TRBD1. CDR1 and CDR2 from the germline V gene are SEHNR and FQNEAQ (reference sequence). The CDR3 is made up of 16 amino acids. V lost 5 bases and J lost 3; bases outside the gene matches: 6.

This clone was seen more than once but under ten times. The gene calls are TRBV5-1 and TRBJ2-3; TRBD1 might be the D (6 bases). With 4 bases removed from V and 2 bases from J, the gap between germline ends came to 8 bases. Looked up from germline, CDR1 is SGHRS and CDR2 is YFSETQ. CDR3 length: 13 residues. The CDR3 loop is CASSPGVTDTQYF. CDR3 in DNA: TGCGCCAGCAGCCCAGGGGTCACAGATACGCAGTATTTT.

The chain recombines TRBV18 with TRBJ2-2, with 9 bases aligning to TRBD2. Germline CDR1 KGHSH, CDR2 LQKENI. Trimming at V came to 6 bases and at J to 2 bases, leaving 7 bases not matched to a gene. The CDR3 runs 16 residues. The CDR3 sequence: CASSRAGGSNTGELFF. CDR3 nucleotide sequence: TGTGCCAGCTCCCGAGCGGGGGGATCAAACACCGGGGAGCTGTTTTTT.

V gene TRBV6-4 combines with J gene TRBJ2-1, with 9 bases that match TRBD1. Germline CDR1 and CDR2: MRHNA and SNTAGT. V lost 6 bases and J lost 12; bases outside the gene matches: 12. The CDR3 sequence is 14 residues long. The CDR3 DNA reads as TGTGCCAGCAGCGCGGGACAGGGTGCCAGTTGGCAGTTCTTC. This encodes CASSAGQGASWQFF.

The rearrangement joins TRBV30 to TRBJ2-1; D is perhaps TRBD2 (5 bases). This CDR3 spans 17 amino acids. The germline V gene has CDR1 GTSNPN and CDR2 SVGIG (reference sequence). Deletions cut 0 bases from V and 8 bases from J, with 23 bases between. The CDR3 sequence is CAWSVPASGLAADEQFF. The CDR3 nucleotides are TGTGCCTGGAGTGTACCTGCGAGTGGGCTAGCCGCCGATGAGCAGTTCTTC.

This clone was counted between two and nine times. The V and J genes are TRBV5-4 and TRBJ2-1, with 9 bases that match TRBD2. V was clipped by 7 bases and J by 4 bases; unmatched bases: 6. This CDR3 region has 14 residues. CDR1 and CDR2 from the germline V gene are SGHNT and YYREEE (reference sequence). CDR3 loop: CASELAGRYNEQFF. CDR3 nucleotide sequence: TGTGCCAGCGAGCTAGCGGGGAGGTACAATGAGCAGTTCTTC. The variable domain in full, completed from reference TRBV5-4 and TRBJ2-1, reads ETGVTQSPTHLIKTRGQQVTLRCSSQSGHNTVSWYQQALGQGPQFIFQYYREEENGRGNFPPRFSGLQFPNYSSELNVNALELDDSALYLCASELAGRYNEQFFGPGTRLTVL.

The chain has TRBV25-1 and TRBJ1-4, with a tentative D call TRBD1 (6 bases). Germline V gene lookup returns CDR1 MGHDK and CDR2 SYGVNS. The CDR3 length is 17 residues. Between the trimmed V and J ends, which lost 3 bases and 4 bases, there was a span of 18 bases. The CDR3 DNA is TGTGCCAGCAGTGATCCCGCTAAACAGGGATTTAATGAAAAACTGTTTTTT. It specifies CASSDPAKQGFNEKLFF.

V gene TRBV30 combines with J gene TRBJ1-5; possibly TRBD1 for D (6 bases). V was pared by 2 bases and J by 1 base, with 12 bases between. The CDR3 sequence is 15 residues long. Germline loops: CDR1 GTSNPN, CDR2 SVGIG (reference sequence). The CDR3 spells CAWSQGTLSNQPQHF. CDR3 sequence (DNA): TGTGCCTGGAGTCAGGGGACCCTGAGCAATCAGCCCCAGCATTTT.

This clone has just a few counts. The J gene is TRBJ1-1, the V gene TRBV7-3, with a weak D call TRBD1 (6 bases). CDR3 length: 14 residues. V was clipped by 0 bases and J by 4 bases, with 9 bases between them. Germline CDR1 is SGHTA and CDR2 is FQGTGA. CDR3 protein: CASSLTGGGTEAFF. Here the CDR3 DNA reads TGTGCCAGCAGCTTAACAGGGGGGGGCACTGAAGCTTTCTTT.

The chain uses TRBV19 and TRBJ1-5; D uncertain. Trimming left V 3 bases short and J 5 bases short, with 14 bases between. Germline V CDR1 and CDR2: LNHDA, SQIVND (reference sequence). This CDR3 comprises 15 residues. CDR3 sequence: CASSILRGPHQPQHF. DNA for the CDR3: TGTGCCAGTAGTATCTTACGCGGGCCCCATCAGCCCCAGCATTTT.

This chain connects TRBV19 to TRBJ1-5; D is ambiguous. Trimming took 9 bases from V and 3 from J, leaving 12 bases between them. Germline CDR1 and CDR2: LNHDA and SQIVND (reference sequence). The CDR3 is made up of 13 amino acids. The CDR3 sequence: CASQPGFNQPQHF. CDR3 DNA: TGTGCCAGCCAACCAGGTTTCAATCAGCCCCAGCATTTT.

The V and J genes are TRBV27 and TRBJ1-2; 7 nucleotides match TRBD1. V shed 6 bases, J shed 2 bases, and the junction held 18 bases outside the gene matches. The V gene's germline CDR1 is MNHEY and CDR2 SMNVEV (reference sequence). This CDR3 is built from 18 residues. CDR3 residues: CASRDPGTDFPPNYGYTF. The CDR3, as DNA: TGTGCCAGCAGAGACCCCGGGACAGATTTTCCCCCAAACTATGGCTACACCTTC.

This chain joins TRBV7-9 and TRBJ1-2; 8 bases align to TRBD1. From germline, CDR1 is SEHNR and CDR2 FQNEAQ (reference sequence). The V segment lost 3 bases and the J segment 5 bases; nucleotides outside the gene matches: 2. CDR3 length: 13 amino acids. CDR3 loop: CASSFGTGYGYTF. The DNA of the CDR3 is TGTGCCAGCAGCTTCGGGACAGGTTATGGCTACACCTTC.

This clone was recorded once. The chain links TRBV19 to TRBJ1-4; 9 bases line up with TRBD1. The CDR3 totals 14 residues. The V gene end was trimmed by 7 bases and the J gene end by 6 bases; junction bases not matched to a gene: 6. From germline, CDR1 is LNHDA and CDR2 SQIVND (reference sequence). CDR3 region: CASTETGGHEKLFF. CDR3 bases: TGTGCCAGTACTGAAACAGGGGGCCATGAAAAACTGTTTTTT.

The rearrangement uses TRBV9 and TRBJ2-1, with a possible D match to TRBD1 (5 bases). CDR3 length: 14 residues. Germline V lookup: CDR1 SGDLS, CDR2 YYNGEE. The V gene lost 4 bases and the J gene lost 9 bases, with 17 bases spanning the gap. CDR3 in DNA: TGTGCCAGCAGCCCGTACAGGACCACAGGTGAGCAGTTCTTC. It yields the protein CASSPYRTTGEQFF.

The chain employs TRBV11-3 and TRBJ2-7; the D gene is possibly TRBD1 (6 bases). The germline V and J ends were trimmed by 5 bases and 0 bases, with 17 bases remaining between them. Per germline, CDR1 SGHNT and CDR2 YENEEA. The CDR3 is made up of 16 amino acids. This CDR3 is CASSPSGQGSSYEQYF. As DNA, the CDR3 is TGTGCCAGCAGCCCTAGTGGTCAGGGGAGCTCCTACGAGCAGTACTTC.

The gene calls are TRBV5-1 and TRBJ2-5; 7 bases fit TRBD1. Germline V CDR1 and CDR2: SGHRS, YFSETQ. This CDR3 is 17 amino acids long. Trimming at V came to 2 bases and at J to 4 bases, leaving 14 bases not matched to a gene. CDR3 coding DNA: TGCGCCAGCAGCTTAGGGACAGATATTTTTTTGGGAGAGACCCAGTACTTC. It codes for CASSLGTDIFLGETQYF.

The chain joins TRBV27 to TRBJ2-5; 8 bases map to TRBD1. This CDR3 comprises 13 residues. The ends lost 8 bases at V and 4 bases at J; junction bases unmatched: 6. Germline lookup yields CDR1 MNHEY and CDR2 SMNVEV (reference sequence). CDR3 residues: CASARTGRETQYF. The CDR3 nucleotides read TGTGCCAGCGCGCGGACAGGGAGAGAGACCCAGTACTTC.

The J gene is TRBJ2-4, the V gene TRBV19; tentative D call: TRBD2 (5 bases). This CDR3 region has 16 residues. Trimming took 10 bases from V and 0 from J, leaving 19 bases between them. Germline V gene lookup returns CDR1 LNHDA and CDR2 SQIVND (reference sequence). The CDR3 nucleotides read TGTGCCACCTCACCCGGGATTATCTTAGCCAAAAACATTCAGTACTTC. It yields the protein CATSPGIILAKNIQYF.

The CDR3 loop is CASSSSTGPEQYF. CDR3 in DNA: TGTGCCAGCAGCTCGTCGACAGGGCCCGAGCAGTACTTC. J is TRBJ2-7 and V is TRBV7-8, with 7 positions matching TRBD1. Germline CDR1 and CDR2: SGHVS and FQNEAQ. With 4 bases clipped from V and 6 bases from J, the junction kept 6 bases outside the gene matches. The CDR3 is 13 amino acids. Filled out from reference TRBV7-8 and TRBJ2-7, the complete variable domain reads GAGVSQSPRYKVAKRGQDVALRCDPISGHVSLFWYQQALGQGPEFLTYFQNEAQLDKSGLPSDRFFAERPEGSVSTLKIQRTQQEDSAVYLCASSSSTGPEQYFGPGTRLTVT.